This T cell receptor beta chain was recovered during a study of T cells in Graves' hyperthyroidism and ophthalmopathy. General observations from the study: Progression to ophthalmopathy was predicted a median of 6.5 months early.

The TCR beta CDR3 regions underwent amplification using RNA transcripts as the source. An initial round of RT-PCR targeting the TCR CDR3 relied on the HTBI primer set. TCRdb re-called the multiplex PCR reads with MiXCR, one entry per CDR3 protein. The repertoire holds 700,000 to 950,000 distinct CDR3 sequences, with 35% as singletons. The CDR3 extends over 15 amino acids. Germline values: CDR1 SGHTA, CDR2 FQGNSA. V lost 1 base, J lost 4 bases, and 14 bases lay in between. Over 18 months, lack of ophthalmopathy progression marked Graves' hyperthyroidism as stable. Patients aged 18 to 65 had newly diagnosed hyperthyroidism lasting under 2 months. 10 ml of fresh peripheral blood supplied the PBMCs. Remarks on this clonotype: What it binds is not known.

The chain carries TRBV7-2 and TRBJ2-7; D tentatively fits TRBD1 or TRBD2 (6 bases each). The sequenced material came from blood. This sequence was found in a woman between 35 and 50 years old with Graves' hyperthyroidism. For the CDR3, the DNA is TGTGCCAGCAGCTTAGGGGGGGCGCAGATATACGAGCAGTACTTC. It translates to CASSLGGAQIYEQYF.